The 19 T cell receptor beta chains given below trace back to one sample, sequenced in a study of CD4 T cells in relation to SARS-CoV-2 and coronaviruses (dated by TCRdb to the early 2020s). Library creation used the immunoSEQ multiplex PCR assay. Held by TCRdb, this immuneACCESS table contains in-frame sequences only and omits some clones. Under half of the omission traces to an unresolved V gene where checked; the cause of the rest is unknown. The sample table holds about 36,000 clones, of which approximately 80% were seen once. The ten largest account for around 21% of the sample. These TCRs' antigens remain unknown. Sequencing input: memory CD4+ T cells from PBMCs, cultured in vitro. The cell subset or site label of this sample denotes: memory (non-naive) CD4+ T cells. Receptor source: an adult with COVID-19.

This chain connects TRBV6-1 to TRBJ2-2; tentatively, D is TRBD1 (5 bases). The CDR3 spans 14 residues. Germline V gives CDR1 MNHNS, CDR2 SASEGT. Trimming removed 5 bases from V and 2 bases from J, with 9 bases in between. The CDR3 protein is CASSLRTNTGELFF. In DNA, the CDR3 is TGTGCCAGCAGTCTCCGGACAAACACCGGGGAGCTGTTTTTT.

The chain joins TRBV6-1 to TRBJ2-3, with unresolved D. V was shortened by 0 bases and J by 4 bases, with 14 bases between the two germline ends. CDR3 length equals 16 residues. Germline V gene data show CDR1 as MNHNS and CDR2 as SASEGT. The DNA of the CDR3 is TGTGCCAGCAGTGAAGCCGGTTGGGGTTCGGCAGATACGCAGTATTTT. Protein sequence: CASSEAGWGSADTQYF.

The CDR3 sequence: CASSQTNWGAYNEQFF. CDR3 sequence (DNA): TGTGCCAGCAGCCAAACCAATTGGGGCGCCTACAATGAGCAGTTCTTC. V and J are TRBV3-1 (or the pseudogene TRBV3-2) and TRBJ2-1; a weak D match, TRBD1 (5 bases). The CDR3 runs to 16 residues. The germline gives CDR1 LGHDT, CDR2 YNNKEL (reference sequence). V was clipped by 2 bases and J by 2 bases, with 13 bases between them.

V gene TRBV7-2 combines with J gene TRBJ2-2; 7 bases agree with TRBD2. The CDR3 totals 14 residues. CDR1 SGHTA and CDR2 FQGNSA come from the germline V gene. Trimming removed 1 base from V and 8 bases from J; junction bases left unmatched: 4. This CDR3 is CASSLGGGPGELFF. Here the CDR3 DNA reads TGTGCCAGCAGCTTAGGGGGAGGGCCGGGGGAGCTGTTTTTT. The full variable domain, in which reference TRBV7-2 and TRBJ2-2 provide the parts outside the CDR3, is GAGVSQSPSNKVTEKGKDVELRCDPISGHTALYWYRQSLGQGLEFLIYFQGNSAPDKSGLPSDRFSAERTGGSVSTLTIQRTQQEDSAVYLCASSLGGGPGELFFGEGSRLTVL.

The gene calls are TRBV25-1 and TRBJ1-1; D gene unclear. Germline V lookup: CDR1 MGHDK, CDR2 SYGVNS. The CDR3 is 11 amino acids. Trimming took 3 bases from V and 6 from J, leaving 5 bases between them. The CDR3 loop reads CASSEGPEAFF. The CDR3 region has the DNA TGTGCCAGCAGTGAGGGCCCTGAAGCTTTCTTT.

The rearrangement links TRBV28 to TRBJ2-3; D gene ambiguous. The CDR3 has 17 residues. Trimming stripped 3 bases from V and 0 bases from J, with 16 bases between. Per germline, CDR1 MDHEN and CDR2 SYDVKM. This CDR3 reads CASSFISSFASTDTQYF. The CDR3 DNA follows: TGTGCCAGCAGTTTTATTTCGAGTTTTGCTAGCACAGATACGCAGTATTTT.

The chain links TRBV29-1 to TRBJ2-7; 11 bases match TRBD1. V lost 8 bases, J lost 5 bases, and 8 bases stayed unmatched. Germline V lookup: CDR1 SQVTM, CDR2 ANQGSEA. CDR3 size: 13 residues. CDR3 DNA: TGCAGCACCAGACGGACAGGGGGCGACGAGCAGTACTTC. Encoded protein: CSTRRTGGDEQYF.

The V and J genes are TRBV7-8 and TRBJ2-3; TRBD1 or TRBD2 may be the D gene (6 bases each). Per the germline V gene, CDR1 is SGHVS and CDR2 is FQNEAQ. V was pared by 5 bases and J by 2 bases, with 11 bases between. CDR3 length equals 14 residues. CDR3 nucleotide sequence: TGTGCCAGCAGCCGGAGGGGGAACACAGATACGCAGTATTTT. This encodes CASSRRGNTDTQYF.

The CDR3 sequence is CAISEFQETQYF. CDR3 coding DNA: TGTGCCATCAGTGAATTCCAAGAGACCCAGTACTTC. The chain has TRBV10-3 and TRBJ2-5; D not resolved. V was trimmed by 3 bases and J by 1 base, leaving 3 bases between them. Germline-derived CDR1 and CDR2 are ENHRY and SYGVKD. CDR3 size: 12 residues.

The CDR3 region is CASSVQGITEAFF. The CDR3 DNA reads TGTGCCAGTAGCGTACAGGGGATCACTGAAGCTTTCTTT. V gene TRBV19 combines with J gene TRBJ1-1; 7 bases align to TRBD1. V lost 6 bases and J lost 4; bases outside the gene matches: 5. Germline CDR1 LNHDA, CDR2 SQIVND (reference sequence). There are 13 residues in the CDR3.

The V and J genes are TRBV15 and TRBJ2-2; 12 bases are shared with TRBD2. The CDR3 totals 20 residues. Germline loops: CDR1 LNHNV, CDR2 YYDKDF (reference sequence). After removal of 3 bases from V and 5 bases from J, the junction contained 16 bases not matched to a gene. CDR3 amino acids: CATSSDLWASGRASTGELFF. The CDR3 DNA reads TGTGCCACCAGCAGCGACTTATGGGCTAGCGGGAGGGCCTCTACCGGGGAGCTGTTTTTT.

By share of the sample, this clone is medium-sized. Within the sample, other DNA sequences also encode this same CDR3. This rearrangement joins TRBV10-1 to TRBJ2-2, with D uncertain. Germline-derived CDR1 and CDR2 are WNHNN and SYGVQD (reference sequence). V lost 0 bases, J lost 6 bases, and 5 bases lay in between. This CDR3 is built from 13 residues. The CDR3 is CASSESGAGELFF. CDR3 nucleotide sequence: TGCGCCAGCAGTGAGTCGGGCGCCGGGGAGCTGTTTTTT.

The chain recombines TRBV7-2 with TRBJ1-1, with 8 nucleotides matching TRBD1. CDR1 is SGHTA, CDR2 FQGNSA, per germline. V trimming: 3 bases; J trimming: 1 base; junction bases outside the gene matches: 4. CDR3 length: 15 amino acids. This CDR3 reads CASSLGGTGNTEAFF. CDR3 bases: TGTGCCAGCAGCTTGGGAGGGACAGGGAACACTGAAGCTTTCTTT. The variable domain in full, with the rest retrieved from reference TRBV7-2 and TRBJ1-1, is GAGVSQSPSNKVTEKGKDVELRCDPISGHTALYWYRQSLGQGLEFLIYFQGNSAPDKSGLPSDRFSAERTGGSVSTLTIQRTQQEDSAVYLCASSLGGTGNTEAFFGQGTRLTVV.

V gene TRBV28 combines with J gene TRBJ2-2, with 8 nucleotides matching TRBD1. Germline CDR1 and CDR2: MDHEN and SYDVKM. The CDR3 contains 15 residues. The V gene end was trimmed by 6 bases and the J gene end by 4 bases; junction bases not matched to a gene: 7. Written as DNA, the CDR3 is TGTGCCAGCAGCCCAGGGGGCGTGACCACCGGGGAGCTGTTTTTT. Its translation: CASSPGGVTTGELFF.

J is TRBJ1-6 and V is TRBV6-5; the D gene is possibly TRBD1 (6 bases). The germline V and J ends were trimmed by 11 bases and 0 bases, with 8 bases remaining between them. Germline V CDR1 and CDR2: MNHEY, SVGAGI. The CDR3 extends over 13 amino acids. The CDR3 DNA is TGTGCCGGACAGAGCTCCTATAATTCACCCCTCCACTTT. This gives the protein CAGQSSYNSPLHF.

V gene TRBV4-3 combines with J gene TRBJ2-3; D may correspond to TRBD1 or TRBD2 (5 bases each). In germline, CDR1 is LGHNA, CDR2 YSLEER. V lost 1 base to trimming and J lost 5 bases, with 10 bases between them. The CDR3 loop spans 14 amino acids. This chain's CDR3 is CASSQVGTQDTQYF. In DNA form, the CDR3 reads TGCGCCAGCAGCCAAGTGGGGACCCAAGATACGCAGTATTTT.

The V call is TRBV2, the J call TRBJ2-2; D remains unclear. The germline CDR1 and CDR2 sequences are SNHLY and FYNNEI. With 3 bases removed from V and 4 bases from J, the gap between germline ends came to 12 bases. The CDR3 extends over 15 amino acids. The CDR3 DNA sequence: TGTGCCAGCAGTGAGGCTGGGTCCCCCACCGGGGAGCTGTTTTTT. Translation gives CASSEAGSPTGELFF.

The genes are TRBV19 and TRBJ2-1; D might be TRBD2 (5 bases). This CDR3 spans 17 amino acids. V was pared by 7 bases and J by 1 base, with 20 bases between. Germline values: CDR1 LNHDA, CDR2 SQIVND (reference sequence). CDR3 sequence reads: CASTDLLGSRSYNEQFF. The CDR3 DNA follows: TGTGCCAGTACCGACCTTTTGGGGAGCAGGTCCTACAATGAGCAGTTCTTC.

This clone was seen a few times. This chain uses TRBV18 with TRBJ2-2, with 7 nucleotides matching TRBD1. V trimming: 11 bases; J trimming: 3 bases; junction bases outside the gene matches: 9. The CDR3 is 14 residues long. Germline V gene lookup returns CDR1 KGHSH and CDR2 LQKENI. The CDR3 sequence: CAGKQGPDTGELFF. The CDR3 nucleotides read TGTGCCGGAAAACAGGGGCCCGACACCGGGGAGCTGTTTTTT. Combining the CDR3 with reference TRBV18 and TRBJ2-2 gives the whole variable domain NAGVMQNPRHLVRRRGQEARLRCSPMKGHSHVYWYRQLPEEGLKFMVYLQKENIIDESGMPKERFSAEFPKEGPSILRIQQVVRGDSAAYFCAGKQGPDTGELFFGEGSRLTVL.